A selection of T cell receptor beta chains follows, all from one sample in a study of blood T cell repertoires in COVID-19. Some clones are missing from TCRdb's copy, which holds only in-frame ones; the method was immunoSEQ multiplex PCR. Of approximately 190,000 clones detected, over 75% appear once; the ten largest clones hold roughly 6.2%. The sequencing sample was made of peripheral blood. The receptors originated from a woman between 35 and 50 years old who had recovered from COVID-19. Both conserved end residues are trimmed from each CDR3. D genes are given only for firm matches. Clone size is not always given. Where it is, it says once, few, many or a class for expanded clones.

D	V	J	size	length	CDR3
TRBD1	TRBV6-6	TRBJ2-2	.	14	ASSRQGARGTGELF
TRBD1	TRBV15	TRBJ1-5	.	14	ATSRRQGLSNQPQH
TRBD1	TRBV28	TRBJ1-2	.	14	ASSFSRTGSGYGYT
.	TRBV3-1/TRBV3-2	TRBJ2-1	.	9	ASSHQLEQF
TRBD1	TRBV4-3	TRBJ1-2	.	12	ASSQEEGAYGYT
.	TRBV7-2	TRBJ1-6	.	13	ASSLTGNIYSPLH
TRBD2	TRBV4-2	TRBJ2-1	.	16	ASSQPTAREGRDNEQF
TRBD1	TRBV6-2/TRBV6-3	TRBJ1-4	.	14	ASSYPIQGWNEKLF
TRBD2	TRBV3-1/TRBV3-2	TRBJ2-7	.	13	ASSQEAGRAYEQY
.	TRBV11-2	TRBJ1-3	.	13	ASSLEPTPRNTIY
.	TRBV4-2	TRBJ1-1	few	12	ASKTSELNTEAF
.	TRBV18	TRBJ1-1	.	10	ASSPREAEAF
.	TRBV27	TRBJ2-7	.	10	ASSFHSGEQY
TRBD2	TRBV7-7	TRBJ2-2	.	16	ASSLGTSGSLVTGELF
.	TRBV7-8	TRBJ2-3	.	11	ASSLQGPDTQY
.	TRBV28	TRBJ2-1	.	10	ASSLQYNEQF
TRBD2	TRBV7-9	TRBJ2-1	.	13	ASKTPGTSGNEQF
TRBD1	TRBV7-2	TRBJ1-2	.	12	ASSLLGTGDGYT
TRBD1	TRBV19	TRBJ1-3	once	13	ASTKDRVAGNTIY
.	TRBV4-3	TRBJ1-1	.	12	ASSPYAGHNEAF
TRBD1	TRBV6-1	TRBJ1-4	.	16	ASSELMGQYATNEKLF
.	TRBV18	TRBJ2-3	.	12	ASSTRVGTDTQY
.	TRBV9	TRBJ1-5	.	13	ASSPESGSNQPQH
TRBD2	TRBV27	TRBJ2-1	.	13	ASSRGLAGGYEQF
.	TRBV18	TRBJ2-1	.	13	ASSPTRALDNEQF
.	TRBV10-3	TRBJ1-1	.	11	AIRASGGPEAF
TRBD2	TRBV7-6	TRBJ2-1	.	14	ASSLKIAGDINEQF
.	TRBV5-6	TRBJ2-5	.	13	ASSPTGSRQETQY
.	TRBV6-5	TRBJ1-1	.	10	ASSYTGTEAF
.	TRBV19	TRBJ2-7	.	13	ASSKGLLSSYEQY
.	TRBV5-1	TRBJ1-2	.	11	ASSQTVDYGYT
TRBD1	TRBV5-8	TRBJ1-2	.	13	ASSFRTGRSFGYT
TRBD2	TRBV30	TRBJ2-2	.	12	AWNRREGTGELF
TRBD2	TRBV7-9	TRBJ2-7	.	12	ASSLSIGLDGQY
TRBD1	TRBV7-8	TRBJ1-1	.	15	ASSLSGTGFTNTEAF
.	TRBV7-2	TRBJ1-1	.	11	ASSSPGNTEAF
.	TRBV5-1	TRBJ2-2	.	13	ASSSDTTNTGELF
.	TRBV6-5	TRBJ1-1	.	10	ASRSRGAEAF
.	TRBV5-4	TRBJ2-2	.	13	ASSLGQTRGGELF
.	TRBV27	TRBJ2-7	once	11	ASSLQDSYEQY
TRBD1	TRBV2	TRBJ1-1	.	15	ASSAQGGNRGIAEAF
.	TRBV5-4	TRBJ1-2	few	11	ASSLDEVYGYT
TRBD1	TRBV7-9	TRBJ2-3	.	12	ATTQKGATDTQY
.	TRBV27	TRBJ2-7	.	12	ASSLRPRGYEQY
TRBD1	TRBV18	TRBJ1-1	few	13	ASSTGTVGETEAF
.	TRBV28	TRBJ1-3	.	14	ASGGGQDSSGNTIY
.	TRBV27	TRBJ2-7	.	11	ASSLSSGNEQY
TRBD1	TRBV6-5	TRBJ1-2	.	12	ASRNTGGSYGYT
.	TRBV7-2	TRBJ1-2	.	14	ASSYRRADFNYGYT
TRBD2	TRBV7-3	TRBJ2-1	.	13	ASSLLAGPYNEQF
TRBD1	TRBV4-2	TRBJ2-1	.	12	ASSPRQGVNEQF
TRBD1	TRBV27	TRBJ1-2	.	14	ASSADRGSWYLGYT
TRBD1	TRBV5-1	TRBJ1-2	.	13	ASSLTGQGLYGYT
TRBD1	TRBV15	TRBJ1-2	.	12	ATSSAQGVGGYT
TRBD1	TRBV5-1	TRBJ2-7	.	13	ASSLVTGGSYEQY
TRBD2	TRBV5-1	TRBJ2-5	.	14	ASSLGTSGQQETQY
.	TRBV3-1/TRBV3-2	TRBJ2-7	.	12	ASSRTATSYEQY
.	TRBV6-2/TRBV6-3	TRBJ2-7	.	11	ASSAQQGGEQY